These 2 T cell receptor beta chains were all obtained from the same sample, sequenced in a study of type 1 regulatory T cells. Using its own MiXCR run on the reads, TCRdb lists one record per CDR3 protein. The sample carries about 60,000 distinct CDR3 sequences, approximately 60% recorded once. Antigens for these TCRs are unknown. The specimen was cultured non-Tr1 T cells, either the whole culture or a sorted T cell fraction (not recorded which). These receptors were obtained from a human donor in good health.

The genes are TRBV27 and TRBJ2-1; TRBD1 or TRBD2 may be the D gene (6 bases each). Germline V CDR1 and CDR2: MNHEY, SMNVEV (reference sequence). Between the trimmed V and J ends, which lost 9 bases and 7 bases, there was a span of 22 bases. The CDR3 length is 15 residues. The CDR3 sequence is CASHPRPRGQNEQFF. The CDR3 coding sequence is TGTGCCAGTCACCCACGGCCACGGGGGCAGAATGAGCAGTTCTTC.

This chain uses TRBV6-1 with TRBJ2-7, with TRBD1 identical over 8 bases. After removal of 9 bases from V and 4 bases from J, the junction contained 8 bases not matched to a gene. Germline V gene sequence: CDR1 MNHNS, CDR2 SASEGT. This CDR3 region has 13 residues. CDR3 nucleotide sequence: TGTGCCAGTAAAGGACAGGGTTATTACGAGCAGTACTTC. Its translation: CASKGQGYYEQYF.